A selection of T cell receptor beta chains follows, all from one sample in a study of STAT5B mutations in CD4+ large granular lymphocyte leukemia. The assay was immunoSEQ multiplex PCR, and TCRdb's table has in-frame clones only and misses some. The table records about 23,000 clones, about 79% of them present only once. What was sequenced was CD4+ T cells from blood buffy coats. The receptors stem from a human donor in good health. The CDR3 runs from the conserved cysteine through the conserved F or W. Fields, in order: D gene, clone size, V gene, CDR3 length, J gene, CDR3 protein, CDR3 DNA. A D gene is named only where the DNA matches it firmly. Only part of the rows carry a size: once, few, many, or a class if the clone is expanded.

-	few	TRBV12-2	17	TRBJ2-4	CASRLALAGTGKNIQYF	TGTGCAAGTCGCTTAGCCCTAGCCGGGACTGGGAAAAACATTCAGTACTTC
TRBD1	-	TRBV5-8	15	TRBJ1-5	CASSLDRGRVQPQHF	TGTGCCAGCAGCTTGGACAGGGGGCGCGTTCAGCCCCAGCATTTT
-	-	TRBV11-2	16	TRBJ1-6	CASSLVGGRNNSPLHF	TGTGCCAGCAGCTTAGTGGGTGGGAGAAACAATTCACCCCTCCACTTT
TRBD2	-	TRBV4-1	16	TRBJ2-6	CASSLTGGRRANVLTF	TGCGCCAGCAGCCTGACGGGGGGTAGAAGGGCCAACGTCCTGACTTTC
TRBD1	-	TRBV27	14	TRBJ2-7	CASSFRDRNYEQYF	TGTGCCAGCAGTTTCCGGGACAGAAACTACGAGCAGTACTTC
-	-	TRBV5-4	12	TRBJ1-1	CASRGLDTEAFF	TGTGCCAGCAGAGGGTTGGACACTGAAGCTTTCTTT
-	-	TRBV12-2	15	TRBJ1-3	CASRTRPHSGNTIYF	TGTGCAAGTCGCACCAGGCCCCACTCTGGAAACACCATATATTTT
-	-	TRBV18	13	TRBJ2-5	CASTWTVQETQYF	TGTGCCAGCACATGGACAGTACAAGAGACCCAGTACTTC
-	once	TRBV7-8	15	TRBJ1-1	CASSLVTGYNTEAFF	TGTGCCAGCAGCTTAGTGACGGGATATAACACTGAAGCTTTCTTT
-	-	TRBV5-4	14	TRBJ2-4	CASSQLGGLDIQYF	TGTGCCAGCAGTCAGCTGGGGGGCTTGGACATTCAGTACTTC
-	-	TRBV12-2	16	TRBJ2-1	CASRLGTGKGVDEQFF	TGTGCAAGTCGCTTAGGGACCGGGAAGGGGGTCGATGAGCAGTTCTTC
-	few	TRBV5-1	14	TRBJ1-5	CASSLAGADQPQHF	TGCGCCAGCAGCTTGGCAGGGGCCGATCAGCCCCAGCATTTT
-	-	TRBV7-9	14	TRBJ1-2	CASSLDGGEYGYTF	TGTGCCAGCAGCTTAGACGGGGGAGAGTATGGCTACACCTTC
-	-	TRBV6-1	12	TRBJ1-2	CASSRDDYGYTF	TGTGCCAGCTCGAGGGACGACTATGGCTACACCTTC
-	-	TRBV2	14	TRBJ2-1	CASVRGSSYNEQFF	TGTGCCAGCGTACGGGGGTCCTCCTACAATGAGCAGTTCTTC
-	-	TRBV9	15	TRBJ1-1	CASSVVDTGNTEAFF	TGTGCCAGCAGCGTAGTCGATACAGGGAACACTGAAGCTTTCTTT
-	-	TRBV6-5	15	TRBJ2-3	CASSRMAGFTDTQYF	TGTGCCAGCAGCCGCATGGCGGGATTCACAGATACGCAGTATTTT
-	once	TRBV2	13	TRBJ2-1	CASSEAEYNEQFF	TGTGCCAGCAGTGAAGCCGAATACAATGAGCAGTTCTTC
-	-	TRBV7-8	12	TRBJ2-7	CASSLNGREQYF	TGTGCCAGCAGCTTAAACGGGAGAGAGCAGTACTTC
TRBD2	-	TRBV11-3	16	TRBJ2-7	CASSFLGTSGRDEQYF	TGTGCCAGCAGCTTTCTGGGGACTAGCGGGAGAGACGAGCAGTACTTC
-	-	TRBV6-1	14	TRBJ1-1	CASSVGRGNTEAFF	TGTGCCAGCAGTGTGGGCAGGGGGAACACTGAAGCTTTCTTT
-	-	TRBV5-6	13	TRBJ1-2	CASSLGFGYGYTF	TGTGCCAGCAGCTTGGGCTTCGGATATGGCTACACCTTC
-	once	TRBV7-6	14	TRBJ2-3	CASSPLDYTDTQYF	TGTGCCAGCAGCCCTCTCGACTACACAGATACGCAGTATTTT
-	-	TRBV11-2	15	TRBJ2-1	CASSLERSSYNEQFF	TGTGCCAGCAGCTTGGAAAGAAGCTCCTACAATGAGCAGTTCTTC
-	-	TRBV10-3	13	TRBJ1-1	CAISDRGATEAFF	TGTGCCATCAGTGACAGGGGAGCCACTGAAGCTTTCTTT
TRBD2	-	TRBV2	14	TRBJ2-7	CASRGTSGSYEQYF	TGTGCCAGCAGAGGGACTAGCGGGAGCTACGAGCAGTACTTC
TRBD1	-	TRBV19	16	TRBJ2-7	CASSRGQGSSSYEQYF	TGTGCCAGTAGTCGAGGACAGGGGTCCAGCTCCTACGAGCAGTACTTC
-	-	TRBV5-5	14	TRBJ1-5	CASSFWGAYQPQHF	TGTGCCAGCAGCTTTTGGGGGGCCTATCAGCCCCAGCATTTT
TRBD2	-	TRBV11-3	15	TRBJ2-7	CASSSRTSGDYEQYF	TGTGCCAGCAGCTCACGGACTAGCGGGGACTACGAGCAGTACTTC
-	few	TRBV13	16	TRBJ1-5	CASSLGGIGRNQPQHF	TGTGCCAGCAGCTTAGGCGGCATAGGGCGCAATCAGCCCCAGCATTTT
TRBD2	-	TRBV27	18	TRBJ2-7	CASSLKSGGTSGSNEQYF	TGTGCCAGCAGTTTAAAGTCTGGGGGGACTAGCGGGTCCAACGAGCAGTACTTC
TRBD1	-	TRBV5-1	11	TRBJ2-7	CASSSGTGQYF	TGCGCCAGCAGCTCCGGGACAGGGCAGTACTTC
-	-	TRBV5-1	13	TRBJ2-1	CASSSDYWNEQFF	TGCGCCAGCAGCTCGGACTATTGGAATGAGCAGTTCTTC
-	-	TRBV7-9	12	TRBJ1-3	CASSSTGTAIYF	TGTGCCAGCAGCTCAACAGGGACGGCCATATATTTT
-	-	TRBV11-3	13	TRBJ1-2	CASSFGRSYGYTF	TGTGCCAGCAGCTTTGGGCGCAGCTATGGCTACACCTTC
-	-	TRBV11-3	14	TRBJ2-1	CASTETNSYNEQFF	TGTGCCAGCACCGAGACTAACTCCTACAATGAGCAGTTCTTC
-	-	TRBV5-4	13	TRBJ2-1	CASTGDRHNEQFF	TGTGCCAGCACCGGAGACAGACACAATGAGCAGTTCTTC
-	-	TRBV5-1	13	TRBJ1-2	CASSLSPGAGYTF	TGCGCCAGCAGCTTGAGTCCGGGGGCTGGCTACACCTTC
TRBD1	few	TRBV6-1	14	TRBJ1-2	CASSELGTVYGYTF	TGTGCCAGCAGTGAATTGGGGACAGTCTATGGCTACACCTTC
TRBD1	-	TRBV5-8	15	TRBJ1-5	CASSSGTGLNQPQHF	TGTGCCAGCAGTTCTGGGACAGGCCTTAATCAGCCCCAGCATTTT
-	-	TRBV4-2	15	TRBJ2-5	CASSQGSGVGETQYF	TGTGCCAGCAGCCAAGGATCCGGCGTGGGGGAGACCCAGTACTTC
TRBD2	-	TRBV6-1	15	TRBJ2-1	CASEKRGGSYNEQFF	TGTGCCAGCGAGAAGCGGGGGGGGTCCTACAATGAGCAGTTCTTC
TRBD2	-	TRBV15	14	TRBJ2-1	CATSRDRGGNEQFF	TGTGCCACCAGCAGAGATCGCGGGGGCAATGAGCAGTTCTTC
TRBD1	-	TRBV13	15	TRBJ1-1	CASSLSGQASREAFF	TGTGCCAGCAGCTTATCGGGACAGGCGAGCCGTGAAGCTTTCTTT
-	-	TRBV6-1	14	TRBJ1-1	CASSEAEFQAEAFF	TGTGCCAGCAGTGAAGCGGAATTTCAGGCTGAAGCTTTCTTT
-	-	TRBV5-5	15	TRBJ2-3	CASSLRGSVTDTQYF	TGTGCCAGCAGCTTGCGGGGGAGCGTCACAGATACGCAGTATTTT
-	-	TRBV5-1	14	TRBJ1-4	CASSLTGTNEKLFF	TGCGCCAGCAGCTTGACAGGAACTAATGAAAAACTGTTTTTT
-	-	TRBV6-6	13	TRBJ2-7	CASSRGEAGEQYF	TGTGCCAGCAGCCGCGGGGAGGCTGGCGAGCAGTACTTC
-	-	TRBV19	15	TRBJ2-4	CATNARGSAKNIQYF	TGTGCCACTAACGCCCGGGGGTCAGCCAAAAACATTCAGTACTTC
-	few	TRBV11-3	13	TRBJ1-1	CASSFPGDTEAFF	TGTGCCAGCAGCTTCCCCGGAGACACTGAAGCTTTCTTT
-	few	TRBV5-4	17	TRBJ2-1	CASSLVTGAVRDNEQFF	TGTGCCAGCAGCTTGGTTACAGGCGCGGTGAGAGACAATGAGCAGTTCTTC
TRBD1	-	TRBV7-8	14	TRBJ1-2	CASSSGTVDYGYTF	TGTGCCAGCAGCTCCGGGACAGTAGACTATGGCTACACCTTC
-	-	TRBV5-4	17	TRBJ2-1	CASSLGGNLGSYNEQFF	TGTGCCAGCAGCTTGGGGGGGAATTTGGGCTCCTACAATGAGCAGTTCTTC
-	-	TRBV15	15	TRBJ2-2	CATSREGINTGELFF	TGTGCCACCAGCAGAGAGGGAATAAACACCGGGGAGCTGTTTTTT
-	-	TRBV11-3	13	TRBJ2-2	CASSPVNTGELFF	TGTGCCAGCAGCCCCGTTAACACCGGGGAGCTGTTTTTT
-	once	TRBV11-3	13	TRBJ2-2	CASSLDGAGELFF	TGTGCCAGCAGCTTAGATGGTGCCGGGGAGCTGTTTTTT
TRBD2	-	TRBV5-1	16	TRBJ2-2	CASSLESGRHTGELFF	TGCGCCAGCAGCTTGGAGAGCGGGAGACACACCGGGGAGCTGTTTTTT
TRBD1	once	TRBV27	14	TRBJ2-5	CASRMTGTIQTQYF	TGTGCCAGCAGGATGACAGGGACCATACAGACCCAGTACTTC
TRBD2	-	TRBV28	19	TRBJ2-1	CASSSFPLAGGFSYNEQFF	TGTGCCAGCAGTTCGTTCCCATTAGCGGGAGGATTCTCCTACAATGAGCAGTTCTTC